Listed here are 20 T cell receptor beta chains from one sample, sequenced in a study of blood T cell repertoires in COVID-19. Produced via immunoSEQ multiplex PCR; TCRdb's table is partial and in-frame only. The sample records 250,000 or so clones, around 82% being singletons. Sequencing was performed on peripheral blood. The origin of the receptors is a woman in her 70s with acute or convalescent COVID-19.

Here the CDR3 reads CASSLGQGRINGYTF. The CDR3 DNA is TGTGCCAGCAGTTTAGGCCAGGGCAGAATAAATGGCTACACCTTC. The chain is built from TRBV27 and TRBJ1-2; D is perhaps TRBD1 (5 bases). CDR3 length: 15 residues. V was cut by 2 bases and J by 6 bases, with 16 bases left in between. Germline values: CDR1 MNHEY, CDR2 SMNVEV (reference sequence).

V is TRBV7-9 and J is TRBJ1-2; 9 nucleotides align to TRBD1. With 4 bases clipped from V and 4 bases from J, the junction kept 7 bases outside the gene matches. Germline assignment: CDR1 SEHNR and CDR2 FQNEAQ (reference sequence). This CDR3 contains 15 residues. The CDR3 bases are TGTGCCAGCAGCTCCCCGGGACAGGGAAGCTATGGCTACACCTTC. Amino acid sequence: CASSSPGQGSYGYTF.

This sequence joins TRBV5-1 and TRBJ2-7; a weak D match, TRBD1 (6 bases). The CDR3 is 12 amino acids. CDR1 and CDR2 (germline): SGHRS, YFSETQ. V shed 4 bases and J shed 3 bases, with 8 bases lying between them. CDR3 nucleotide sequence: TGCGCCAGCAGCGTACAGGGCTACGAGCAGTACTTC. Translation gives CASSVQGYEQYF.

This chain uses TRBV19 with TRBJ1-1, with a possible D match to TRBD1 (6 bases). This CDR3 comprises 15 residues. Germline-derived CDR1 and CDR2 are LNHDA and SQIVND (reference sequence). The V and J ends lost 4 bases and 3 bases respectively, with 15 bases between them. The CDR3 reads CASSTTGFGDTEAFF. The DNA of the CDR3 is TGTGCCAGTAGTACCACAGGGTTTGGCGACACTGAAGCTTTCTTT. The whole variable domain, remainder taken from reference TRBV19 and TRBJ1-1, is DGGITQSPKYLFRKEGQNVTLSCEQNLNHDAMYWYRQDPGQGLRLIYYSQIVNDFQKGDIAEGYSVSREKKESFPLTVTSAQKNPTAFYLCASSTTGFGDTEAFFGQGTRLTVV.

J is TRBJ2-5 and V is TRBV5-1; 9 bases agree with TRBD1. This CDR3 is built from 15 residues. Unmatched junction bases numbered 7, after V lost 3 bases and J lost 4 bases. The germline gives CDR1 SGHRS, CDR2 YFSETQ. This chain's CDR3 is CASSYGTGYRETQYF. The DNA for the CDR3 is TGCGCCAGCAGCTACGGGACAGGGTATAGAGAGACCCAGTACTTC. Based on the CDR3 plus reference TRBV5-1 and TRBJ2-5, the full variable domain is KAGVTQTPRYLIKTRGQQVTLSCSPISGHRSVSWYQQTPGQGLQFLFEYFSETQRNKGNFPGRFSGRQFSNSRSEMNVSTLELGDSALYLCASSYGTGYRETQYFGPGTRLLVL.

This chain connects TRBV2 to TRBJ1-1, with TRBD1 as a possible D gene (5 bases). The CDR3 is 13 amino acids. CDR1 SNHLY and CDR2 FYNNEI come from the germline V gene. The V end was cut by 6 bases, the J end by 1 base, with 9 bases between. The CDR3 DNA is TGTGCCAGCAGGGACAAGGAGAACACTGAAGCTTTCTTT. Its protein product is CASRDKENTEAFF.

This chain uses TRBV5-1 with TRBJ2-1; perhaps TRBD2 as D (5 bases). The V gene's germline CDR1 is SGHRS and CDR2 YFSETQ. The CDR3 has 15 residues. The germline V and J ends were trimmed by 0 bases and 5 bases, with 12 bases remaining between them. In nucleotides, the CDR3 is TGCGCCAGCAGCTTGGTAAGCGGTTCTAACAATGAGCAGTTCTTC. It yields the protein CASSLVSGSNNEQFF.

The chain links TRBV19 to TRBJ1-5; D not certain. The germline V gene has CDR1 LNHDA and CDR2 SQIVND (reference sequence). This CDR3 has 14 amino acids. V was clipped by 3 bases and J by 0 bases, with 6 bases between them. CDR3 bases: TGTGCCAGTAGTATCGCAGATAGCAATCAGCCCCAGCATTTT. This translates into CASSIADSNQPQHF.

The genes are TRBV11-2 and TRBJ2-2; TRBD2 matches 9 bases. The trim removed 2 bases at V and 3 bases at J, leaving 10 bases unmatched. Germline V CDR1 and CDR2: SGHAT, FQNNGV. This CDR3 is built from 18 residues. The CDR3 DNA follows: TGTGCCAGCAGCTTAACGGCTAGCGGGGCCCAGGACACCGGGGAGCTGTTTTTT. Protein product: CASSLTASGAQDTGELFF. The full variable domain, completed using reference TRBV11-2 and TRBJ2-2, is EAGVAQSPRYKIIEKRQSVAFWCNPISGHATLYWYQQILGQGPKLLIQFQNNGVVDDSQLPKDRFSAERLKGVDSTLKIQPAKLEDSAVYLCASSLTASGAQDTGELFFGEGSRLTVL.

The rearrangement links TRBV7-9 to TRBJ1-2; 9 nucleotides line up with TRBD1. Looked up from germline, CDR1 is SEHNR and CDR2 is FQNEAQ (reference sequence). V gave up 5 bases and J gave up 0 bases; unmatched junction bases: 7. This CDR3 has 16 amino acids. Here the CDR3 DNA reads TGTGCCAGCAGCCCCCGAAGGGACAGGGCTAACTATGGCTACACCTTC. Residues: CASSPRRDRANYGYTF.

This clone turned up a few times. This chain uses TRBV7-2 with TRBJ2-1; a possible D gene is TRBD2 (6 bases). The length of the CDR3 is 17 residues. The germline V gene encodes CDR1 SGHTA and CDR2 FQGNSA. The ends were cut back, 1 base at V and 3 bases at J, with 16 bases in the middle. Here the CDR3 DNA reads TGTGCCAGCAGCTTAGAGATCGCGCGGGGAGACTACAATGAGCAGTTCTTC. The encoded protein is CASSLEIARGDYNEQFF. Using reference TRBV7-2 and TRBJ2-1 for the parts outside the CDR3, the full variable domain is GAGVSQSPSNKVTEKGKDVELRCDPISGHTALYWYRQSLGQGLEFLIYFQGNSAPDKSGLPSDRFSAERTGGSVSTLTIQRTQQEDSAVYLCASSLEIARGDYNEQFFGPGTRLTVL.

This clone has a handful of counts. This CDR3 is CASLLGTGAYNEQFF. DNA of the CDR3: TGTGCCAGCCTCCTAGGGACAGGGGCCTACAATGAGCAGTTCTTC. The chain links TRBV28 to TRBJ2-1, with TRBD1 identical over 10 bases. Trimming cost V 8 bases and J 2 bases; bases outside gene matches: 6. CDR1 MDHEN and CDR2 SYDVKM come from the germline V gene. The CDR3 covers 15 residues. The full variable domain, its missing parts supplied by reference TRBV28 and TRBJ2-1, is DVKVTQSSRYLVKRTGEKVFLECVQDMDHENMFWYRQDPGLGLRLIYFSYDVKMKEKGDIPEGYSVSREKKERFSLILESASTNQTSMYLCASLLGTGAYNEQFFGPGTRLTVL.

The V call is TRBV3-1 (or the pseudogene TRBV3-2), the J call TRBJ2-3, with 12 bases aligning to TRBD1. CDR3 length equals 14 residues. V was pared by 2 bases and J by 15 bases, with 9 bases of the junction left unmatched. Germline CDR1 reads LGHDT; CDR2 reads YNNKEL (reference sequence). The CDR3 reads CASSQSGQGALSYF. In nucleotides, the CDR3 is TGTGCCAGCAGCCAATCGGGACAGGGGGCGCTTTCCTATTTT.

The rearrangement uses TRBV24-1 and TRBJ2-1; D might be TRBD1 (5 bases). The length of the CDR3 is 13 residues. Per the germline V gene, CDR1 is KGHDR and CDR2 is SFDVKD. Trimming shortened V by 5 bases and J by 10 bases, and 14 bases separated the two germline ends. CDR3 sequence reads: CATSGAGSGEQFF. CDR3 nucleotides: TGTGCCACCAGTGGAGCAGGGTCAGGGGAGCAGTTCTTC.

The J gene is TRBJ2-1, the V gene TRBV6-5, with 11 bases identical to TRBD2. This CDR3 comprises 15 residues. CDR1 is MNHEY, CDR2 SVGAGI, per germline. Trimming removed 6 bases from V and 3 bases from J; junction bases left unmatched: 4. The DNA for the CDR3 is TGTGCCAGCAGAACCGGGACTAGCGGCTACAATGAGCAGTTCTTC. This translates into CASRTGTSGYNEQFF.

The chain couples TRBV7-8 to TRBJ1-5, with a weak D call TRBD1 (6 bases). Germline CDR1 is SGHVS and CDR2 is FQNEAQ. This CDR3 contains 17 residues. V was trimmed by 6 bases and J by 4 bases, leaving 22 bases between them. The chain's CDR3 is CASRQLPDRGINQPQHF. The CDR3 region has the DNA TGTGCCAGCAGACAACTACCGGACAGAGGGATTAATCAGCCCCAGCATTTT.

Points on this clone: A read error may account for a junction end that differs from germline. The chain carries TRBV11-2 and TRBJ2-1; D is unresolved. The length of the CDR3 is 12 residues. Germline assignment: CDR1 SGHAT and CDR2 FQNNGV. CDR3 nucleotide sequence: TGTGCCAGCAGTTTAGGTGTAGATGAGCAGTTCTTC. It specifies CASSLGVDEQFF.

V and J are TRBV4-1 and TRBJ1-6; 7 positions agree with TRBD1. The V segment lost 1 base and the J segment 7 bases; nucleotides outside the gene matches: 1. Germline CDR1 MGHRA, CDR2 YSYEKL. The CDR3 loop spans 14 amino acids. The CDR3 nucleotides are TGCGCCAGCAGCCAAGCGGACAGGAATTCACCCCTCCACTTT. It encodes CASSQADRNSPLHF.

A note on this clone: Other DNA sequences of this sample code for an identical CDR3. The chain employs TRBV11-2 and TRBJ1-1; no clear D. The CDR3 totals 14 residues. V was clipped by 1 base and J by 1 base, with 7 bases between them. Germline values: CDR1 SGHAT, CDR2 FQNNGV. CDR3 in amino acids: CASSLGQANTEAFF. As DNA, the CDR3 is TGTGCCAGCAGCTTAGGGCAGGCGAACACTGAAGCTTTCTTT.

The chain links TRBV4-2 to TRBJ2-3; TRBD2 matches at 8 bases. Germline V gene sequence: CDR1 LGHNA, CDR2 YNFKEQ. The J segment lost 1 base and the V segment lost 5 bases, leaving 8 bases of the junction unmatched. This CDR3 spans 16 amino acids. The chain's CDR3 is CASSELGRGGTDTQYF. The CDR3 DNA sequence: TGTGCCAGCAGCGAACTTGGGCGGGGGGGCACAGATACGCAGTATTTT.